The 2 T cell receptor beta chains below all came from one sample that was sequenced in a study of shared clonotypes between healthy human individuals (dated by TCRdb to 2018 to 2021). The receptor library was made with the immunoSEQ multiplex PCR assay. In TCRdb, the immuneACCESS table is reduced to in-frame sequences with V and J assigned. These tables do not hold every clone; where another copy was compared, an unresolved V gene accounts for under half, and the others remain unexplained. The sample records over a million clones, 75% to 80% of which are singletons. Together, the top ten hold more than 0.45% of the sample. Sequencing was done on a sample of memory CD4+ T cells from PBMCs. The cell subset or site label, read with the paper, signifies: CD45RA-negative fraction. These receptors were taken from a man between 18 and 35 years old in good health. Some clones in this sample may be carry-over from other donors' samples.

The chain carries TRBV28 and TRBJ2-5; D tentatively reads TRBD1 or TRBD2 (5 bases each). The CDR3 is 11 residues long. The V gene's germline CDR1 is MDHEN and CDR2 SYDVKM. V was pared by 7 bases and J by 11 bases, with 14 bases between. The CDR3 DNA follows: TGTGCCAGCACCTCATTGGGGGAGCAGTACTTC. Translating it yields CASTSLGEQYF.

The V call is TRBV7-3, the J call TRBJ2-1; D is ambiguous. Trimming cost V 5 bases and J 2 bases, with 7 bases left between them. This CDR3 region has 13 residues. The germline V gene has CDR1 SGHTA and CDR2 FQGTGA. CDR3 sequence: CASSQGTYNEQFF. The CDR3 DNA follows: TGTGCCAGCAGCCAAGGGACCTACAATGAGCAGTTCTTC.